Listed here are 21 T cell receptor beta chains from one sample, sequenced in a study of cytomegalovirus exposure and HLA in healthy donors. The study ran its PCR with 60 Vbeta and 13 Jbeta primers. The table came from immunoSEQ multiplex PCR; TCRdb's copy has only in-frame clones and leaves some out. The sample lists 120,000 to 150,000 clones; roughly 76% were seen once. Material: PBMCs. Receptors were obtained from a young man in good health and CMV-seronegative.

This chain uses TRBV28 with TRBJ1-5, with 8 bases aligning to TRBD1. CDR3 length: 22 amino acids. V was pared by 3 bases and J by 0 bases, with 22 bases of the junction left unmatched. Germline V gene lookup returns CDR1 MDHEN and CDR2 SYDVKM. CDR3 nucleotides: TGTGCCAGCAGTTTTCTGTTCGGACTGACAGGGGACCCTTCGATTAGCAATCAGCCCCAGCATTTT. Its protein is CASSFLFGLTGDPSISNQPQHF.

The CDR3 DNA follows: TGTGCCAGCAGCTTACGACAGGGGGTAGGCGATGAGCAGTTCTTC. As protein: CASSLRQGVGDEQFF. The chain is built from TRBV7-7 and TRBJ2-1; TRBD1 matches at 9 bases. This CDR3 is 15 amino acids long. J lost 8 bases, V lost 2 bases, and 7 bases had no gene match. Germline CDR1 is SSHAT and CDR2 is FNYEAQ (reference sequence).

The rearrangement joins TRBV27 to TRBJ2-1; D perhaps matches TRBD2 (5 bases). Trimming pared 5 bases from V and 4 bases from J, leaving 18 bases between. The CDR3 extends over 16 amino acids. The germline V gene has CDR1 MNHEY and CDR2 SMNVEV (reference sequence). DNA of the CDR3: TGTGCCAGCAGTCCGCGGGCGGAGAACGTATACAATGAGCAGTTCTTC. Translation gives CASSPRAENVYNEQFF.

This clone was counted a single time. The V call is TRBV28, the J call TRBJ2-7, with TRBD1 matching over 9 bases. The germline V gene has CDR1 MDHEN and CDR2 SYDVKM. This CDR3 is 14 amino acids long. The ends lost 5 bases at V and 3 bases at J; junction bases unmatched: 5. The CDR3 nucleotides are TGTGCCAGCAGTCGGACAGGGGTCTTCTACGAGCAGTACTTC. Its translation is CASSRTGVFYEQYF.

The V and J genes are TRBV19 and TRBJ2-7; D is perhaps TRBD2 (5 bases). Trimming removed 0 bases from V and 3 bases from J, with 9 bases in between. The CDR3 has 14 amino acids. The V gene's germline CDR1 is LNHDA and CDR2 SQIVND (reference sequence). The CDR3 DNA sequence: TGTGCCAGTAGTATAGATCCCAGCGGCTACGAGCAGTACTTC. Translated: CASSIDPSGYEQYF.

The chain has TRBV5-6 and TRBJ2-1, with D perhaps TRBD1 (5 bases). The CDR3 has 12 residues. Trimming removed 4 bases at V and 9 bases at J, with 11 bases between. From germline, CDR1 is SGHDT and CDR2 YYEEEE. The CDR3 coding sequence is TGTGCCAGCAGCGCCTCAGGGATTGAGCAGTTCTTC. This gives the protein CASSASGIEQFF.

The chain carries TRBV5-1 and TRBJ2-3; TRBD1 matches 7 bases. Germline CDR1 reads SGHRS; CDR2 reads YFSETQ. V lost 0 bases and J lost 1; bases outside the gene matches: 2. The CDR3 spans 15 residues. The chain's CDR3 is CASSLGGTGTDTQYF. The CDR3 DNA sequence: TGCGCCAGCAGCTTGGGGGGGACAGGCACAGATACGCAGTATTTT. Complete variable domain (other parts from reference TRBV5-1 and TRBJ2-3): KAGVTQTPRYLIKTRGQQVTLSCSPISGHRSVSWYQQTPGQGLQFLFEYFSETQRNKGNFPGRFSGRQFSNSRSEMNVSTLELGDSALYLCASSLGGTGTDTQYFGPGTRLTVL.

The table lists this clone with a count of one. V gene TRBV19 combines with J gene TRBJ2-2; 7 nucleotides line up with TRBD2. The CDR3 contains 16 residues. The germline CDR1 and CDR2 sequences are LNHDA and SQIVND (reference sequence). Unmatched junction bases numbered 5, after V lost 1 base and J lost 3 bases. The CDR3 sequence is CASSIGAGRDTGELFF. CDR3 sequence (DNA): TGTGCCAGTAGTATAGGGGCGGGGAGGGACACCGGGGAGCTGTTTTTT.

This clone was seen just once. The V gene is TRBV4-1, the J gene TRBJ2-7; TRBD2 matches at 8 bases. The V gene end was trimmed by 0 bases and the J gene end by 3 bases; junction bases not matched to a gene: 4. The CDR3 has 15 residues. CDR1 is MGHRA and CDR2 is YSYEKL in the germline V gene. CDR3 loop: CASSQDPAGDYEQYF. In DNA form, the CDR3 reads TGCGCCAGCAGCCAAGATCCAGCGGGAGACTACGAGCAGTACTTC.

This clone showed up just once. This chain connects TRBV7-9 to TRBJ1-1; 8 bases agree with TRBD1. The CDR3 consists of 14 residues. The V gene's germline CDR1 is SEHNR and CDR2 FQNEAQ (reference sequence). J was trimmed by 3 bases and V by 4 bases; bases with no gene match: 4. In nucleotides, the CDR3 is TGTGCCAGCAGCTCGCAGGGGGCACACACTGAAGCTTTCTTT. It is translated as CASSSQGAHTEAFF.

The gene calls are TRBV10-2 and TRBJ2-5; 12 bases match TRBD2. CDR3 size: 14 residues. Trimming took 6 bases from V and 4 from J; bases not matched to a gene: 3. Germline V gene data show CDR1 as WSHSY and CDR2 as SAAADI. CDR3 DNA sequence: TGCGCCAGCAGGACTAGCGGGGGTCGAGAGACCCAGTACTTC. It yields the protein CASRTSGGRETQYF.

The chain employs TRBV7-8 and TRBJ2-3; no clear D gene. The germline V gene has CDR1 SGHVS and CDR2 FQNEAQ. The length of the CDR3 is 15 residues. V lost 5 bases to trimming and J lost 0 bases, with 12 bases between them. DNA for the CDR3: TGTGCCAGCAGCCCCCGAGTAACTAGCACAGATACGCAGTATTTT. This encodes CASSPRVTSTDTQYF.

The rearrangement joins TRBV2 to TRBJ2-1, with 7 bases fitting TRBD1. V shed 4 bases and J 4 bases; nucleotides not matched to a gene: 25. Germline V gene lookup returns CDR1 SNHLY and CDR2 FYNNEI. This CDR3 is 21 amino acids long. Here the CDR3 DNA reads TGTGCCAGCAGTGTAAGGGTCGGGACAGCAGCAAAGATCGGGGTTTACAATGAGCAGTTCTTC. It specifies CASSVRVGTAAKIGVYNEQFF.

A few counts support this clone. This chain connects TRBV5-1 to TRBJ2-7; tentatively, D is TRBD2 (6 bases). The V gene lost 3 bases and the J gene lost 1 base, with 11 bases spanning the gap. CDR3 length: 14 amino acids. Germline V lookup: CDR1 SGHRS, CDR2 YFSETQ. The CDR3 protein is CASSSDGGSYEQYF. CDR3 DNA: TGCGCCAGCAGCTCCGACGGGGGTTCCTACGAGCAGTACTTC.

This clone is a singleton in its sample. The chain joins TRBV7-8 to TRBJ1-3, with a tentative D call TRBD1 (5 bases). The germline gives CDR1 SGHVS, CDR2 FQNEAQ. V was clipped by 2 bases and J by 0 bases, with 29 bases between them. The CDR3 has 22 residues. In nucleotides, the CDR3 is TGTGCCAGCAGCTTACCAGCGCGTATGACAGAGGTCCAGTTTTCCTCTGGAAACACCATATATTTT. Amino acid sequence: CASSLPARMTEVQFSSGNTIYF.

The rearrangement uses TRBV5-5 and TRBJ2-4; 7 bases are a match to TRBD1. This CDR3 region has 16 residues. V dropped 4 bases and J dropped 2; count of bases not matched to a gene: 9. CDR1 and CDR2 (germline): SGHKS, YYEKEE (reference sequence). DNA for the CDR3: TGTGCCAGCAGCCCGCCCATGAGGGGGCCCAAAAACATTCAGTACTTC. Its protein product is CASSPPMRGPKNIQYF.

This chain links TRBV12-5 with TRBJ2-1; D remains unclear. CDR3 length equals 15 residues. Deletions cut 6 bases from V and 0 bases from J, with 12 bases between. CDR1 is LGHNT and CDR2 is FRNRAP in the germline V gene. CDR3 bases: TGTGCTAGTGGCCCCCCCAGCGCCTCCTACAATGAGCAGTTCTTC. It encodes CASGPPSASYNEQFF.

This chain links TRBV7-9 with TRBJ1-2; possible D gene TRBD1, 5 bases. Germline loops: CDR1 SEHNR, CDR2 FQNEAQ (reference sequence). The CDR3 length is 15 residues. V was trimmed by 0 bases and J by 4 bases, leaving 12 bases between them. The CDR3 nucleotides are TGTGCCAGCAGCTTAGCGTTCGGGGGGATCTATGGCTACACCTTC. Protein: CASSLAFGGIYGYTF.

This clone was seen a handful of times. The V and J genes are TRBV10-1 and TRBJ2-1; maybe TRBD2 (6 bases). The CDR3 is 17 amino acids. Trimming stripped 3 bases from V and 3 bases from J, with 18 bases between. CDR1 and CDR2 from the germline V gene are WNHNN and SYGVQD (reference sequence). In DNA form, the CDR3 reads TGCGCCAGCAGTGATTCAACTGCCCTAGCGCACTACAATGAGCAGTTCTTC. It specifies CASSDSTALAHYNEQFF.

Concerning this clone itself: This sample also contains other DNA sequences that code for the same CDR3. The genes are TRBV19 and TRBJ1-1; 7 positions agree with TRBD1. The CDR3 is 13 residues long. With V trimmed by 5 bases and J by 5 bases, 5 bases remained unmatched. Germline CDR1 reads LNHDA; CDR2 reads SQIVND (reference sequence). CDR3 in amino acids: CASSLGQRTEAFF. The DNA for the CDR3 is TGTGCCAGTAGTTTGGGACAGAGGACTGAAGCTTTCTTT.

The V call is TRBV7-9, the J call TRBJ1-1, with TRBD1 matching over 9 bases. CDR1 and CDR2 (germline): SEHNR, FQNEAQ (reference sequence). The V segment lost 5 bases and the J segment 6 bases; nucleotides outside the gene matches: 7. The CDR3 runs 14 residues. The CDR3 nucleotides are TGTGCCAGCAGCGCGCGACAGGGGGAGGCTGAAGCTTTCTTT. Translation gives CASSARQGEAEAFF. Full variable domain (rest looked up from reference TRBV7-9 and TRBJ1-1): DTGVSQNPRHKITKRGQNVTFRCDPISEHNRLYWYRQTLGQGPEFLTYFQNEAQLEKSRLLSDRFSAERPKGSFSTLEIQRTEQGDSAMYLCASSARQGEAEAFFGQGTRLTVV.